This T cell receptor (beta chain) was identified during a study of response to subunit inactivated influenza vaccine. A single record per CDR3 protein comes from TCRdb applying MiXCR to the RT-PCR reads. The sample includes about 500,000 distinct CDR3 sequences, 16% seen only once; the top ten take less than 4%. Trimming pared 3 bases from V and 4 bases from J, leaving 12 bases between. Germline CDR1 and CDR2: LGHNA and YSLEER. CDR3 length: 14 residues. Study outcomes and limitations: T cells newly recruited by each seasonal influenza vaccination are few, the authors suggested.

This clonotype was counted only a few times. The antigen is not known. The sequencing used CD4+ T cells sorted from PBMCs, collected 23 months after vaccination. This receptor was identified in a man between 45 and 75 years old who received an inactivated influenza vaccine. V is TRBV4-3 and J is TRBJ1-1; D is possibly TRBD1 (5 bases). The CDR3 sequence: CASSQPGLGTEAFF. CDR3 bases: TGCGCCAGCAGCCAGCCGGGGCTCGGCACTGAAGCTTTCTTT.